The 16 T cell receptor beta chains reported below all come from one sample, sequenced in a study of CD8 T cells in ankylosing spondylitis (dated by TCRdb to about 2017). Library generation was performed with 5' RACE. Sequencing took place on an Illumina HiSeq 2500. Using fastp at Q25 and MiXCR, TCRdb reprocessed the public reads and kept productive beta chains. A single entry per CDR3 protein holds the most common genes and DNA from its merged rows. The sample table records 350,000 to 550,000 distinct CDR3 sequences; approximately 26% of these occur just once. Jointly, the top ten make up 0.89% of the sample. Antigens of these TCRs are unknown. Study-wide conclusions, independent of this receptor: Blood from ankylosing spondylitis patients appeared to be characterized by a TCR beta motif composed of 7 to 9 highly homologous amino acid variants.

The sequenced sample was blood, either unsorted or a sorted T cell fraction (not recorded which). These receptors all stem from a male donor with ankylosing spondylitis.

This chain connects TRBV7-9 to TRBJ1-2; D gene unclear. Germline CDR1 is SEHNR and CDR2 is FQNEAQ (reference sequence). The CDR3 has 16 amino acids. V lost 1 base and J 5 bases, leaving 17 bases between the germline ends. Written as DNA, the CDR3 is TGTGCCAGCAGCTTAGGAGGGCAGGCTAGGCGGTATGGCTACACCTTC. This gives the protein CASSLGGQARRYGYTF.

This clonotype was counted between two and nine times. This chain joins TRBV5-1 and TRBJ2-1; 8 bases fit TRBD1. Per the germline V gene, CDR1 is SGHRS and CDR2 is YFSETQ. This CDR3 has 13 amino acids. Unmatched junction bases numbered 4, after V lost 2 bases and J lost 9 bases. The CDR3 is CASSFGQGGEQFF. The CDR3 bases are TGCGCCAGCAGCTTTGGACAGGGCGGTGAGCAGTTCTTC.

This clonotype was detected a few times. The chain couples TRBV3-1 to TRBJ2-1; the D is unclear. The CDR3 is 15 amino acids. CDR1 and CDR2 (germline): LGHDT, YNNKEL (reference sequence). V shed 4 bases and J shed 2 bases, with 12 bases lying between them. The CDR3 protein is CASSPRPQTYNEQFF. The CDR3 bases are TGTGCCAGCAGCCCGCGACCACAGACCTACAATGAGCAGTTCTTC.

This clonotype was seen a single time. The CDR3 loop reads CSARRDLRNTEAFF. The CDR3 coding sequence is TGCAGTGCTAGAAGGGACTTAAGGAACACTGAAGCTTTCTTT. The chain is built from TRBV20-1 and TRBJ1-1; TRBD1 might be the D (5 bases). The CDR3 contains 14 residues. The germline V gene encodes CDR1 DFQATT and CDR2 SNEGSKA (reference sequence). V lost 2 bases and J lost 1, with 11 bases in between.

The genes are TRBV5-1 and TRBJ2-7; 8 nucleotides agree with TRBD2. The CDR3 loop spans 16 amino acids. Per germline, CDR1 SGHRS and CDR2 YFSETQ. Trimming took 0 bases from V and 0 from J; bases not matched to a gene: 5. CDR3 residues: CASSLGGGTGSYEQYV. Written as DNA, the CDR3 is TGCGCCAGCAGCTTGGGCGGGGGGACGGGCTCCTACGAGCAGTACGTC.

The chain carries TRBV20-1 and TRBJ2-1, with 8 bases fitting TRBD2. Germline CDR1 and CDR2: DFQATT and SNEGSKA (reference sequence). V dropped 6 bases and J dropped 4; count of bases not matched to a gene: 8. The CDR3 has 14 residues. The CDR3 nucleotides are TGCAGTGCCGGGGGGGTTTTGCGGTACAATGAGCAGTTCTTC. It translates to CSAGGVLRYNEQFF.

This sequence joins TRBV24-1 and TRBJ2-1; 10 bases line up with TRBD2. V gave up 5 bases and J gave up 3 bases; unmatched junction bases: 9. The germline V gene has CDR1 KGHDR and CDR2 SFDVKD. CDR3 length equals 17 residues. CDR3 bases: TGTGCCACCAGTGGCCCCCAGCGGGAGGGCCTCTACAATGAGCAGTTCTTC. Translation: CATSGPQREGLYNEQFF.

This clonotype appeared a single time. DNA of the CDR3: TGTGCCAGCAGCCCACCCGCCCATGAAAAACTGTTTTTT. Translation: CASSPPAHEKLFF. This rearrangement joins TRBV7-2 to TRBJ1-4; D uncertain. Germline V gives CDR1 SGHTA, CDR2 FQGNSA. The germline V and J ends were trimmed by 5 bases and 6 bases, with 10 bases remaining between them. This CDR3 is 13 amino acids long.

This sequence joins TRBV7-2 and TRBJ1-1; no definite D call. The CDR3 consists of 13 residues. The V end lost 4 bases, the J end lost 9 bases, and 15 bases lay between the germline ends. CDR1 is SGHTA, CDR2 FQGNSA, per germline. CDR3: CASSSERRVQAFF. CDR3 bases: TGTGCCAGCAGCTCCGAGCGACGGGTGCAAGCTTTCTTT.

This rearrangement joins TRBV19 to TRBJ2-1, with D uncertain. CDR3 size: 13 residues. Germline CDR1 is LNHDA and CDR2 is SQIVND (reference sequence). Between the trimmed V and J ends, which lost 3 bases and 6 bases, there was a span of 9 bases. The CDR3 coding sequence is TGTGCCAGTAGTATTGACCTGTTCAATGAGCAGTTCTTC. Its translation is CASSIDLFNEQFF.

The rearrangement joins TRBV27 to TRBJ1-2, with a possible D match to TRBD1 (5 bases). The CDR3 totals 14 residues. Germline V CDR1 and CDR2: MNHEY, SMNVEV (reference sequence). V was clipped by 7 bases and J by 7 bases, with 19 bases between them. Here the CDR3 reads CASTPRRGERGYTF. The CDR3 DNA reads TGTGCCAGCACCCCTCGGCGGGGGGAGCGTGGCTACACCTTC.

The chain links TRBV27 to TRBJ2-2, with 7 bases matching TRBD2. CDR1 is MNHEY, CDR2 SMNVEV, per germline (reference sequence). The CDR3 sequence is 13 residues long. The V gene end was trimmed by 6 bases and the J gene end by 7 bases; junction bases not matched to a gene: 5. CDR3 sequence (DNA): TGTGCCAGCAGGGTTTGGGGGGGCGGGGAGCTGTTTTTT. Translated: CASRVWGGGELFF.

This clonotype was counted between two and nine times. The chain uses TRBV29-1 and TRBJ2-5; weak D call: TRBD1 (6 bases). Germline V CDR1 and CDR2: SQVTM, ANQGSEA. Trimming left V 4 bases short and J 5 bases short, with 11 bases between. The CDR3 is made up of 12 amino acids. The CDR3, as DNA: TGCAGCGTTGCATGGGGGCGGGAGACCCAGTACTTC. Its translation is CSVAWGRETQYF.

CDR3 protein: CASSLSSGFATDTQYF. In nucleotides, the CDR3 is TGTGCCAGCAGCTTATCTAGCGGGTTCGCCACAGATACGCAGTATTTT. The V gene is TRBV5-5, the J gene TRBJ2-3; 8 bases map to TRBD2. J gave up 2 bases and V 2 bases, and 7 bases lay outside the gene matches. The CDR3 extends over 16 amino acids. The germline V gene has CDR1 SGHKS and CDR2 YYEKEE (reference sequence). Supplemented by reference TRBV5-5 and TRBJ2-3, the full variable domain reads DAGVTQSPTHLIKTRGQQVTLRCSPISGHKSVSWYQQVLGQGPQFIFQYYEKEERGRGNFPDRFSARQFPNYSSELNVNALLLGDSALYLCASSLSSGFATDTQYFGPGTRLTVL.

CDR3 loop: CSARAGGRVGETQYF. In nucleotides, the CDR3 is TGCAGTGCTAGAGCCGGGGGGCGCGTGGGAGAGACCCAGTACTTC. The chain recombines TRBV20-1 with TRBJ2-5, with D tentatively TRBD2 (7 bases). Deletions cut 1 base from V and 4 bases from J, with 16 bases between. This CDR3 has 15 residues. Germline CDR1 DFQATT, CDR2 SNEGSKA (reference sequence).

The chain employs TRBV15 and TRBJ2-1, with no clear D. Germline values: CDR1 LNHNV, CDR2 YYDKDF (reference sequence). V was clipped by 5 bases and J by 9 bases, with 14 bases between them. The CDR3 spans 13 residues. The CDR3 is CATSSTVAGEQFF. In nucleotides, the CDR3 is TGTGCCACCAGCTCTACTGTAGCTGGTGAGCAGTTCTTC. The full variable domain, with the rest looked up from reference TRBV15 and TRBJ2-1, is DAMVIQNPRYQVTQFGKPVTLSCSQTLNHNVMYWYQQKSSQAPKLLFHYYDKDFNNEADTPDNFQSRRPNTSFCFLDIRSPGLGDTAMYLCATSSTVAGEQFFGPGTRLTVL.